These 15 T cell receptor beta chains share one sample of origin, sequenced in a study of blood T cell repertoires in COVID-19. Some clones are missing from TCRdb's copy, which holds only in-frame ones; the method was immunoSEQ multiplex PCR. The repertoire holds over 150,000 clones, with around four fifths as singletons. Sequencing used peripheral blood. These receptors were taken from a woman aged 80 or older with acute or convalescent COVID-19.

CDR3 protein: CATSRDPGGGRLEQYF. CDR3 coding DNA: TGTGCCACCAGCAGAGATCCCGGTGGAGGGAGACTCGAGCAGTACTTC. The chain is built from TRBV15 and TRBJ2-7, with D perhaps TRBD2 (6 bases). Germline CDR1 LNHNV, CDR2 YYDKDF (reference sequence). V lost 0 bases, J lost 6 bases, and 18 bases lay in between. The CDR3 is made up of 16 amino acids.

In this sample, this clone turned up once. V and J are TRBV7-9 and TRBJ1-1; 11 bases line up with TRBD1. CDR3 length: 14 residues. Germline V gives CDR1 SEHNR, CDR2 FQNEAQ (reference sequence). V shed 4 bases, J shed 4 bases, and the junction held 2 bases outside the gene matches. This CDR3 is CASSYGTGGTEAFF. The CDR3 DNA reads as TGTGCCAGCAGCTATGGGACAGGGGGCACTGAAGCTTTCTTT. Together with reference TRBV7-9 and TRBJ1-1, the CDR3 gives the full variable domain: DTGVSQNPRHKITKRGQNVTFRCDPISEHNRLYWYRQTLGQGPEFLTYFQNEAQLEKSRLLSDRFSAERPKGSFSTLEIQRTEQGDSAMYLCASSYGTGGTEAFFGQGTRLTVV.

This clone was counted a single time. The genes are TRBV5-6 and TRBJ1-2; tentative D call: TRBD1 (5 bases). The CDR3 is 11 amino acids. V lost 4 bases and J lost 8, with 9 bases in between. Germline loops: CDR1 SGHDT, CDR2 YYEEEE. As DNA, the CDR3 is TGTGCCAGCAGCCTGGAGGGGGGCTACACCTTC. This encodes CASSLEGGYTF.

DNA of the CDR3: TGCGCCAGCAGCCAAGATCTCGCCCCGCGGGGGTCCTACAATGAGCAGTTCTTC. It yields the protein CASSQDLAPRGSYNEQFF. The rearrangement links TRBV4-3 to TRBJ2-1; 7 nucleotides align to TRBD2. The CDR3 is made up of 18 amino acids. Trimming at V came to 0 bases and at J to 1 base, leaving 9 bases not matched to a gene. The germline V gene encodes CDR1 LGHNA and CDR2 YSLEER.

With respect to this clone: Other DNA sequences in this specimen translate into the identical CDR3. This chain links TRBV5-1 with TRBJ1-1, with D hard to call. Trimming took 4 bases from V and 5 from J, leaving 12 bases between them. The CDR3 covers 13 residues. CDR1 is SGHRS, CDR2 YFSETQ, per germline. Here the CDR3 reads CASSPTGDTEAFF. The CDR3 DNA reads as TGCGCCAGCAGCCCAACCGGGGATACTGAAGCTTTCTTT.

V and J are TRBV5-8 and TRBJ2-5, with D possibly TRBD2 on 6 matching bases. V was pared by 1 base and J by 1 base, with 11 bases between. The germline CDR1 and CDR2 sequences are SGHTS and YDEGEE. This CDR3 has 15 amino acids. The CDR3 loop is CASSLQAGSQETQYF. The CDR3 DNA follows: TGTGCCAGCAGCTTGCAGGCGGGGAGCCAAGAGACCCAGTACTTC.

The chain combines TRBV7-2 with TRBJ2-7; 7 bases are a match to TRBD2. Trimming at V came to 1 base and at J to 0 bases, leaving 3 bases not matched to a gene. The germline V gene has CDR1 SGHTA and CDR2 FQGNSA. The CDR3 spans 15 residues. CDR3: CASSLVRGSSYEQYF. In nucleotides, the CDR3 is TGTGCCAGCAGCTTAGTGCGGGGGAGCTCCTACGAGCAGTACTTC.

J is TRBJ2-1 and V is TRBV7-2; D might be TRBD2 (7 bases). V was shortened by 3 bases and J by 15 bases, with 18 bases between the two germline ends. The CDR3 length is 13 residues. Germline CDR1 is SGHTA and CDR2 is FQGNSA. CDR3 coding DNA: TGTGCCAGCAGCTTGGGGGGGTTGGACAGTCTGTTCTTC. Amino acid sequence: CASSLGGLDSLFF.

V and J are TRBV7-8 and TRBJ2-7; D is possibly TRBD2 (6 bases). The CDR3 is made up of 14 amino acids. The V and J ends lost 1 base and 3 bases respectively, with 10 bases between them. CDR1 and CDR2 (germline): SGHVS, FQNEAQ. DNA of the CDR3: TGTGCCAGCAGCTTAGGGGGACTTGACTACGAGCAGTACTTC. Protein product: CASSLGGLDYEQYF.

The chain is built from TRBV18 and TRBJ2-5; 8 bases align to TRBD1. Germline V gene data show CDR1 as KGHSH and CDR2 as LQKENI. The CDR3 length is 14 residues. V was pared by 3 bases and J by 3 bases, with 3 bases of the junction left unmatched. CDR3 bases: TGTGCCAGCTCACCCGGACAGGGCAAAGAGACCCAGTACTTC. Translating gives CASSPGQGKETQYF.

The chain employs TRBV7-3 and TRBJ2-1; 8 bases are shared with TRBD1. CDR3 size: 18 residues. V trimming: 0 bases; J trimming: 7 bases; junction bases outside the gene matches: 14. CDR1 is SGHTA, CDR2 FQGTGA, per germline. The CDR3 nucleotides are TGTGCCAGCAGCTTAACGTTGGGTAGCAGGGGGCGTAGTAATGAGCAGTTCTTC. Translated, it gives CASSLTLGSRGRSNEQFF.

V usage is TRBV9 and J usage is TRBJ1-5; no firm D call. The ends were cut back, 6 bases at V and 3 bases at J, with 13 bases in the middle. The CDR3 totals 14 residues. Germline values: CDR1 SGDLS, CDR2 YYNGEE. The CDR3 bases are TGTGCCAGCACCCGGGAGGCAGACAATCAGCCCCAGCATTTT. It is translated as CASTREADNQPQHF. Combining the CDR3 with reference TRBV9 and TRBJ1-5 gives the whole variable domain DSGVTQTPKHLITATGQRVTLRCSPRSGDLSVYWYQQSLDQGLQFLIQYYNGEERAKGNILERFSAQQFPDLHSELNLSSLELGDSALYFCASTREADNQPQHFGDGTRLSIL.

V gene TRBV12-3 or TRBV12-4 combines with J gene TRBJ2-2; D call uncertain. This CDR3 is 12 amino acids long. Between the trimmed V and J ends, which lost 3 bases and 5 bases, there was a span of 4 bases. In DNA, the CDR3 is TGTGCCAGCAGTTTCGGGACCGGGGAGCTGTTTTTT. Amino acids: CASSFGTGELFF.

The chain is built from TRBV28 and TRBJ1-2; 12 bases are shared with TRBD1. V lost 4 bases and J lost 8; bases outside the gene matches: 8. This CDR3 has 15 residues. Germline values: CDR1 MDHEN, CDR2 SYDVKM. The CDR3 reads CASSSLGQGAKGYTF. CDR3 in DNA: TGTGCCAGCAGTTCGCTGGGACAGGGGGCTAAAGGCTACACCTTC.

This clone occurred a few times. The genes are TRBV9 and TRBJ2-1, with 9 bases lining up with TRBD1. V dropped 6 bases and J dropped 4; count of bases not matched to a gene: 17. The CDR3 is made up of 18 amino acids. Looked up from germline, CDR1 is SGDLS and CDR2 is YYNGEE. CDR3 residues: CASTPFPAQGAGYNEQFF. CDR3 nucleotides: TGTGCCAGCACTCCCTTCCCCGCACAGGGGGCAGGGTACAATGAGCAGTTCTTC. Supplemented by reference TRBV9 and TRBJ2-1, the full variable domain reads DSGVTQTPKHLITATGQRVTLRCSPRSGDLSVYWYQQSLDQGLQFLIQYYNGEERAKGNILERFSAQQFPDLHSELNLSSLELGDSALYFCASTPFPAQGAGYNEQFFGPGTRLTVL.